What follows are 7 T cell receptor beta chains derived from one specimen sequenced in a study of shared clonotypes between healthy human individuals. The protocol was immunoSEQ multiplex PCR, while the TCRdb copy is restricted to in-frame clones and leaves out a portion. The table lists some 2,500,000 clones, under 95% of them singletons. Sequencing was done on a sample of naive CD4+ T cells from PBMCs. Subset given: CD45RA+ positively selected. The receptors shown here come from a man aged 18 to 30 in good health. Some clones in this sample may be carry-over from other donors' samples.

Written as DNA, the CDR3 is TGTGCCAGCACCAGGGTTTCCGGGGCCAACGTCCTGACTTTC. Translated, it gives CASTRVSGANVLTF. The V gene is TRBV11-2, the J gene TRBJ2-6, with D possibly being TRBD1 (5 bases). This CDR3 is built from 14 residues. Germline V gene sequence: CDR1 SGHAT, CDR2 FQNNGV. The V gene lost 7 bases and the J gene lost 4 bases, with 11 bases spanning the gap.

This sequence joins TRBV18 and TRBJ1-4; D remains unclear. The CDR3 consists of 16 residues. Germline CDR1 and CDR2: KGHSH and LQKENI. Trimming took 3 bases from V and 0 from J, leaving 11 bases between them. CDR3 DNA sequence: TGTGCCAGCTCACCCCTCACCCCCGCAACTAATGAAAAACTGTTTTTT. Translation gives CASSPLTPATNEKLFF.

This chain links TRBV5-1 with TRBJ2-1; D gene uncertain. V was pared by 1 base and J by 4 bases, with 9 bases between. Germline lookup yields CDR1 SGHRS and CDR2 YFSETQ. The CDR3 contains 14 residues. The CDR3 loop reads CASSLRVNYNEQFF. The CDR3 DNA reads TGCGCCAGCAGCTTGCGGGTTAATTACAATGAGCAGTTCTTC.

This chain connects TRBV21-1 to TRBJ2-5; TRBD2, as called in the table, went unchecked against the DNA. TRBV21-1 is flagged as a pseudogene. CDR3 length: 17 amino acids. CDR3: CASSQSVTPGTEETQYF. The CDR3 coding sequence is TGTGCCAGCAGCCAATCTGTTACCCCCGGGACTGAAGAGACCCAGTACTTC.

The V gene is TRBV9, the J gene TRBJ2-7; 11 bases are shared with TRBD2. The J segment lost 0 bases and the V segment lost 3 bases, leaving 2 bases of the junction unmatched. There are 15 residues in the CDR3. Per the germline V gene, CDR1 is SGDLS and CDR2 is YYNGEE. The CDR3 loop is CASSAGLADSYEQYF. CDR3 DNA: TGTGCCAGCAGCGCGGGACTAGCGGACTCCTACGAGCAGTACTTC.

This chain links TRBV15 with TRBJ1-2; TRBD1 matches 8 bases. The CDR3 runs to 15 residues. V gave up 6 bases and J gave up 4 bases; unmatched junction bases: 10. Germline V CDR1 and CDR2: LNHNV, YYDKDF (reference sequence). The CDR3, as DNA: TGTGCCACCAGGGGACAGGAAGGGTATGGCTATGGCTACACCTTC. Amino acids: CATRGQEGYGYGYTF.

The chain uses TRBV2 and TRBJ1-4; 8 nucleotides agree with TRBD1. There are 15 residues in the CDR3. V shed 1 base, J shed 8 bases, and the junction held 6 bases outside the gene matches. The germline V gene has CDR1 SNHLY and CDR2 FYNNEI. The CDR3 nucleotides are TGTGCCAGCAGTGAAGAGTCAGGGGGCTGGGAAAAACTGTTTTTT. Its translation: CASSEESGGWEKLFF.